These 10 T cell receptor beta chains were sequenced from one sample in a study of CD8 T cells in Susac syndrome. RNA amounts of 0.5 to 1 ug underwent reverse transcription with random hexamers. In TCRdb, the immunoSEQ multiplex PCR reads were re-called with MiXCR into one record per CDR3 protein. This table has about 100,000 distinct CDR3 sequences, approximately 95% appearing once. The material sequenced was CD8+ T cells from PBMCs. These receptor sequences come from a human donor with Susac syndrome.

This chain joins TRBV9 and TRBJ2-1; 10 bases are a match to TRBD2. CDR1 is SGDLS, CDR2 YYNGEE, per germline. Trimming took 4 bases from V and 10 from J; bases not matched to a gene: 8. The CDR3 runs to 14 residues. This CDR3 is CASSFERGGNEQFF. The CDR3 bases are TGTGCCAGCAGCTTTGAGCGGGGGGGCAACGAGCAGTTCTTC.

This clonotype has just one count. The V call is TRBV11-2, the J call TRBJ1-2; 8 bases agree with TRBD1. The CDR3 has 15 residues. Germline CDR1 SGHAT, CDR2 FQNNGV. V was clipped by 7 bases and J by 0 bases; unmatched bases: 7. The CDR3 bases are TGTGCCAGCAAAGACCGGACAGGGTCTAACTATGGCTACACCTTC. This sequence encodes CASKDRTGSNYGYTF.

The chain has TRBV5-1 and TRBJ2-1, with 12 bases aligning to TRBD2. The germline V gene has CDR1 SGHRS and CDR2 YFSETQ. The CDR3 contains 16 residues. The ends lost 4 bases at V and 6 bases at J; junction bases unmatched: 8. Here the CDR3 reads CASSQTSGSFGNEQFF. Here the CDR3 DNA reads TGCGCCAGCAGCCAGACTAGCGGGAGTTTCGGCAATGAGCAGTTCTTC.

The chain links TRBV2 to TRBJ2-5; either TRBD1 or TRBD2 may supply D (5 bases each). In germline, CDR1 is SNHLY, CDR2 FYNNEI. The V end lost 7 bases, the J end lost 2 bases, and 11 bases lay between the germline ends. This CDR3 region has 13 residues. Here the CDR3 reads CASTWGPQETQYF. CDR3 nucleotides: TGTGCCAGCACCTGGGGACCTCAAGAGACCCAGTACTTC.

The count of this clonotype is one. The chain links TRBV20-1 to TRBJ1-5; 7 bases are shared with TRBD1. The J segment lost 3 bases and the V segment lost 2 bases, leaving 10 bases of the junction unmatched. The CDR3 runs 16 residues. Germline values: CDR1 DFQATT, CDR2 SNEGSKA (reference sequence). The CDR3 coding sequence is TGCAGTGCTAGACTCCCGACAGGGAGTGTCAATCAGCCCCAGCATTTT. This codes for CSARLPTGSVNQPQHF.

The chain has TRBV12-3 or TRBV12-4 and TRBJ2-7; TRBD1 matches at 12 bases. V gave up 3 bases and J gave up 3 bases; unmatched junction bases: 9. This CDR3 region has 17 residues. The CDR3 DNA follows: TGTGCCAGCAGTTTGGGGGCCGGGACAGGGGGCATCTACGAGCAGTACTTC. Amino acid sequence: CASSLGAGTGGIYEQYF.

The chain joins TRBV23-1 to TRBJ2-3; 10 bases match TRBD2. TRBV23-1 is an ORF; its function is uncertain. J gave up 1 base and V 2 bases, and 0 bases lay outside the gene matches. The CDR3 covers 15 residues. The CDR3 DNA reads as TGCGCCAGCAGTCAACTAGCGGGGGGCACAGATACGCAGTATTTT. Its protein product is CASSQLAGGTDTQYF.

This chain uses TRBV4-1 with TRBJ2-5; 12 bases are shared with TRBD2. J was trimmed by 4 bases and V by 3 bases; bases with no gene match: 15. The CDR3 covers 19 residues. The germline V gene encodes CDR1 MGHRA and CDR2 YSYEKL. In DNA form, the CDR3 reads TGCGCCAGCAGCCAGGGCACTCTAGCGGGGGGGCGGCATGGAGAGACCCAGTACTTC. It encodes CASSQGTLAGGRHGETQYF.

V and J are TRBV20-1 and TRBJ2-3, with D perhaps being TRBD1 or TRBD2 (6 bases each). Trimming stripped 1 base from V and 2 bases from J, with 10 bases between. Per germline, CDR1 DFQATT and CDR2 SNEGSKA (reference sequence). The CDR3 runs to 14 residues. CDR3 nucleotide sequence: TGCAGTGCTAGAGTACGGGGGCTCACAGATACGCAGTATTTT. It is translated as CSARVRGLTDTQYF.

The chain has TRBV5-1 and TRBJ2-1; a weak D match, TRBD2 (5 bases). The V end lost 5 bases, the J end lost 10 bases, and 13 bases lay between the germline ends. Germline assignment: CDR1 SGHRS and CDR2 YFSETQ. The CDR3 loop spans 12 amino acids. CDR3 sequence: CASSLASPEQFF. The CDR3 DNA reads TGCGCCAGCAGTCTAGCCTCCCCGGAGCAGTTCTTC.